This is a list of T cell receptor beta chains from one sample in a study of blood T cells in healthy people across ages. TCRdb passed the 5' RACE reads through MiXCR, listing each CDR3 protein once. This repertoire shows 700,000 to 950,000 distinct CDR3 sequences, around 40% found once; its top ten account for about 20%. Sequenced input: blood. The origin of the receptors is a woman in her sixties or seventies in good health. Each CDR3 is given with its conserved first and last residue. Each record gives: CDR3 DNA, CDR3 protein, clone size, V gene, D gene, J gene, CDR3 length. D genes are given only for firm matches. Size is stated for part of the rows, as once, few or many counts, or as a class when the clone is expanded.

TGCAGTGCTAGAGGACTAGCGGGGGCCCCTTCCTACGAGCAGTACTTC	CSARGLAGAPSYEQYF	NA	TRBV20-1	TRBD2	TRBJ2-7	16
TGTGCCAGCAGTACCCCAGCGGGGGGCTTCGCGAACACCGGGGAGCTGTTTTTT	CASSTPAGGFANTGELFF	NA	TRBV12-3/TRBV12-4	TRBD2	TRBJ2-2	18
TGCGCCAGCAGCCAAGCCTGGTCGGGGACGGGATCCTACGAGCAGTACTTC	CASSQAWSGTGSYEQYF	NA	TRBV4-3	NA	TRBJ2-7	17
TGTGCCAGCAGCCAAGGGGTAACTAGCGGGGCCCCCTACGAGCAGTACTTC	CASSQGVTSGAPYEQYF	many	TRBV4-2	TRBD2	TRBJ2-7	17
TGTGCCAGCAAATTGGCGGGACAGGCGGAGTTCTTC	CASKLAGQAEFF	NA	TRBV6-1	TRBD1	TRBJ2-1	12
TGCGCCAGCAGCTTGGGGGCTAGCGCTGACACAGATACGCAGTATTTT	CASSLGASADTDTQYF	few	TRBV5-1	NA	TRBJ2-3	16
TGCGCCAGTAAAGCAGGGGGAGCTAACTATGGCTACACCTTC	CASKAGGANYGYTF	NA	TRBV10-2	TRBD1	TRBJ1-2	14
TGTGCCAGCTTTTCCCAAAGGGGCGGGGGCACCTACGAGCAGTACTTC	CASFSQRGGGTYEQYF	few	TRBV27	NA	TRBJ2-7	16
TGTGCCAGCAGCACGTCCGGGACTAGCGGGACCTACGAGCAGTACTTC	CASSTSGTSGTYEQYF	few	TRBV7-2	TRBD2	TRBJ2-7	16
TGTGCCAGCAGTTACTCAGCTTCCGGTCGAGGGGGCGCGGAGACCCAGTACTTC	CASSYSASGRGGAETQYF	NA	TRBV6-2/TRBV6-3	TRBD1	TRBJ2-5	18
TGCAGTGCTGGGACTAGCGGGGGTCTCTACGAGCAGTACTTC	CSAGTSGGLYEQYF	few	TRBV20-1	TRBD2	TRBJ2-7	14
TGCAGTGTAGGGGGAAGGGACAGCTTTGAAGCTTTCTTT	CSVGGRDSFEAFF	few	TRBV20-1	TRBD1	TRBJ1-1	13
TGTGCCAGCAGCCAAGGGGTTGGGACCACAAGATACGAGCAGTACTTC	CASSQGVGTTRYEQYF	few	TRBV4-2	NA	TRBJ2-7	16
TGTGCCAGCAGTTTAGCGGGGGGGCCGGGTGAGCAGTACTTC	CASSLAGGPGEQYF	NA	TRBV12-3/TRBV12-4	NA	TRBJ2-5	14
TGTGCCAGCAATTTAGCTCAGAGCTCCTACAATAAGCAGTTCTTC	CASNLAQSSYNKQFF	NA	TRBV28	NA	TRBJ2-1	15
TGTGCCAGCAGCTGGCCCCGGAAAGATACGCAGTATTTT	CASSWPRKDTQYF	NA	TRBV7-9	NA	TRBJ2-3	13
TGTGCCAGCTCACCCCCGGCGTCGGACACAGATACGCAGTATTTT	CASSPPASDTDTQYF	few	TRBV18	NA	TRBJ2-3	15
TGCAGTGCCCATACAGGGCTAAGAACCTATGGCTACACCTTC	CSAHTGLRTYGYTF	NA	TRBV20-1	NA	TRBJ1-2	14
TGCGCCAGCAGCGCCACGGGACAGGGACTCTACGAGCAGTACTTC	CASSATGQGLYEQYF	many	TRBV5-1	TRBD1	TRBJ2-7	15
TGTGCCAGCAGTTTGGGGGACAGTCCTACCGGGGAGCTGTTTTTT	CASSLGDSPTGELFF	NA	TRBV28	TRBD1	TRBJ2-2	15
TGTGCCAGCAGCTCTAACAGCTATGAGCAGTTCTTC	CASSSNSYEQFF	once	TRBV11-2	NA	TRBJ2-1	12
TGTGCCAGCAATATGGTTTACGAGACCCAGTACTTC	CASNMVYETQYF	NA	TRBV2	NA	TRBJ2-5	12
TGTGCCAGCAGTTACCGACCCACTCGGACCCTCAACTACGAGCAGTACTTC	CASSYRPTRTLNYEQYF	few	TRBV6-2/TRBV6-3	NA	TRBJ2-7	17
TGCGCCAGCAGCTTGGATGGCGGGGCCATCTACAATGAGCAGTTCTTC	CASSLDGGAIYNEQFF	NA	TRBV5-1	NA	TRBJ2-1	16
TGCGCCAGCAGCCGTCGACAGGGGCCCCAAGAGACCCAGTACTTC	CASSRRQGPQETQYF	many	TRBV4-3	TRBD1	TRBJ2-5	15
TGTGCCAGCAGCCACGGGGCCAGTGAGACCCAGTACTTC	CASSHGASETQYF	NA	TRBV3-1	NA	TRBJ2-5	13
TGTGCCAGCAGCCAAGAACAGGGGGCATACAATGAGCAGTACTTC	CASSQEQGAYNEQYF	NA	TRBV3-1	TRBD1	TRBJ2-5	15
TGTGCCACCAGCAGAGCGGGAGAAGTCAATGAGCAGTTCTTC	CATSRAGEVNEQFF	NA	TRBV15	NA	TRBJ2-1	14
TGTGCCAGCAGCTTAGCCCAGGGGTCCGCCACAGATACGCAGTATTTT	CASSLAQGSATDTQYF	NA	TRBV11-2	NA	TRBJ2-3	16
TGCGCCAGCAGCCAAGAAGGTAGCGGGGGGCCTAGCTCCTACGAGCAGTACTTC	CASSQEGSGGPSSYEQYF	many	TRBV4-1	TRBD2	TRBJ2-7	18
TGTGCCAGCAGTTTGGTAAGGGGGCTTACTGAAGCTTTCTTT	CASSLVRGLTEAFF	few	TRBV28	TRBD1	TRBJ1-1	14
TGTGCCAGCAGTTACTCATGGGGTTGGACTGAAGCTTTCTTT	CASSYSWGWTEAFF	few	TRBV6-5	NA	TRBJ1-1	14
TGTGCCAGCAGCCAAGAGAGGGTTACAGATACGCAGTATTTT	CASSQERVTDTQYF	NA	TRBV3-1	NA	TRBJ2-3	14
TGTGCCAGCAGCTTGGAGGTCCCAGATACGCAGTATTTT	CASSLEVPDTQYF	NA	TRBV7-3	NA	TRBJ2-3	13
TGTGCCAGCTCCCGGACGGTTGGCAGCAAATTCACAGATACGCAGTATTTT	CASSRTVGSKFTDTQYF	few	TRBV18	NA	TRBJ2-3	17
TGCAGTGCTCGCAGCGGGAGGGGCTACAATGAGCAGTTCTTC	CSARSGRGYNEQFF	many	TRBV20-1	TRBD2	TRBJ2-1	14
TGCGCCAGCAGCTTCGTAACCCCCTCTGGGGAGACCCAGTACTTC	CASSFVTPSGETQYF	NA	TRBV5-1	NA	TRBJ2-5	15
TGCGCCAGCAGCTTGGGGGACAGCTCTGGGGCCAACGTCCTGACTTTC	CASSLGDSSGANVLTF	many	TRBV5-1	TRBD1	TRBJ2-6	16
TGTGCCAGCAGCCGAGGGGAACCTGGTGAAAAACTGTTTTTT	CASSRGEPGEKLFF	few	TRBV4-2	NA	TRBJ1-4	14
TGTGCCAGCAGTTACAAGATAGCGCTGGATTACGAGCAGTACTTC	CASSYKIALDYEQYF	NA	TRBV6-2/TRBV6-3	NA	TRBJ2-7	15
TGTGCCACCAGCCTAGGGGTTAACGGTGGCTACACCTTC	CATSLGVNGGYTF	NA	TRBV15	NA	TRBJ1-2	13
TGTGCCAGCAGCTTAGCGAGCCGCGGGACAGGGGATGGAGAGACCCAGTACTTC	CASSLASRGTGDGETQYF	NA	TRBV7-8	TRBD1	TRBJ2-5	18
TGTGCCAGCAGCTTGACGTCAGGGATCGGCGAGCAGTACTTC	CASSLTSGIGEQYF	NA	TRBV5-6	NA	TRBJ2-7	14
TGTGCCAGCAGCCCCATGGCAGGGTACGGCGAGCAGTACTTC	CASSPMAGYGEQYF	NA	TRBV27	NA	TRBJ2-7	14
TGTGCCTGGAGTGTAGGAGTGGGACAGGGGAATCAGCCCCAGCATTTT	CAWSVGVGQGNQPQHF	many	TRBV30	TRBD1	TRBJ1-5	16
TGCGCCAGCAGCCAAAAGGGGCTTGACAGGGGAGGCGGAAACACCATATATTTT	CASSQKGLDRGGGNTIYF	NA	TRBV4-1	TRBD1	TRBJ1-3	18
TGTGCCACCAGCCGGACTAGCGGGAGGAGCTCCTACGAGCAGTACTTC	CATSRTSGRSSYEQYF	NA	TRBV15	TRBD2	TRBJ2-7	16
TGTGCCAGCAGCCAAGATTTGAGCAATTCACCCCTCCACTTT	CASSQDLSNSPLHF	NA	TRBV3-1	NA	TRBJ1-6	14
TGCAGTGAAGCGGGCGCTAGCACAGATACGCAGTATTTT	CSEAGASTDTQYF	NA	TRBV20-1	NA	TRBJ2-3	13